A single sample gave rise to the 26 T cell receptor beta chains below, sequenced in a study of CD8 T cells in ankylosing spondylitis. TCRdb passed the 5' RACE reads through MiXCR, listing each CDR3 protein once. The table shows about 310,000 distinct CDR3 sequences, with 20% to 25% occurring only once. Specimen: blood, either unsorted or a sorted T cell fraction (not recorded which). The source of these receptors is a female donor with ankylosing spondylitis or in good health (not recorded which).

The rearrangement uses TRBV12-3 or TRBV12-4 and TRBJ1-2, with TRBD1 as a possible D gene (5 bases). The V and J ends lost 3 bases and 5 bases respectively, with 13 bases between them. The CDR3 spans 14 residues. CDR3 sequence reads: CASSFGGKGYGYTF. CDR3 sequence (DNA): TGTGCCAGCAGTTTCGGGGGTAAAGGGTATGGCTACACCTTC.

This clonotype was seen many times. The chain employs TRBV29-1 and TRBJ2-7; no clear D. Trimming stripped 2 bases from V and 4 bases from J, with 6 bases between. Germline CDR1 reads SQVTM; CDR2 reads ANQGSEA. This CDR3 comprises 11 residues. The CDR3 region has the DNA TGCAGCGTTGAAAAAGCTTACGAGCAGTACTTC. Translated: CSVEKAYEQYF.

V is TRBV7-2 and J is TRBJ2-7; no definite D call. CDR1 SGHTA and CDR2 FQGNSA come from the germline V gene. The CDR3 is 13 amino acids. Trimming pared 5 bases from V and 2 bases from J, leaving 10 bases between. CDR3 DNA: TGTGCCAGCAGCCCCAAGCCACCCTACGAGCAGTACTTC. Protein sequence: CASSPKPPYEQYF.

The table lists this clonotype with a few counts. V gene TRBV12-3 or TRBV12-4 combines with J gene TRBJ1-1; unclear D gene. This CDR3 is built from 13 residues. Trimming left V 1 base short and J 4 bases short, with 7 bases between. The CDR3 nucleotides read TGTGCCAGCAGTTTAGAGGGAACCACTGAAGCTTTCTTT. Its protein is CASSLEGTTEAFF.

The chain uses TRBV5-6 and TRBJ1-2; D call uncertain. The CDR3 covers 15 residues. V was trimmed by 6 bases and J by 2 bases, leaving 17 bases between them. CDR1 is SGHDT, CDR2 YYEEEE, per germline. Here the CDR3 reads CASTTDTDLNYGYTF. CDR3 bases: TGTGCCAGCACCACCGACACCGACCTAAACTATGGCTACACCTTC. Full variable domain (missing parts from reference TRBV5-6 and TRBJ1-2): DAGVTQSPTHLIKTRGQQVTLRCSPKSGHDTVSWYQQALGQGPQFIFQYYEEEERQRGNFPDRFSGHQFPNYSSELNVNALLLGDSALYLCASTTDTDLNYGYTFGSGTRLTVV.

This clonotype was detected a few times. V gene TRBV7-8 combines with J gene TRBJ2-1; 11 nucleotides agree with TRBD2. The CDR3 length is 19 residues. Germline V gene lookup returns CDR1 SGHVS and CDR2 FQNEAQ. J gave up 7 bases and V 4 bases, and 18 bases lay outside the gene matches. The CDR3 sequence is CASSSRLAGKVKGGNEQFF. CDR3 nucleotide sequence: TGTGCCAGCAGCTCACGACTAGCGGGGAAAGTTAAGGGCGGGAATGAGCAGTTCTTC.

This clonotype was found a few times. The chain couples TRBV2 to TRBJ2-1; D may be TRBD2 (6 bases). The CDR3 totals 15 residues. Trimming stripped 4 bases from V and 7 bases from J, with 17 bases between. Per germline, CDR1 SNHLY and CDR2 FYNNEI. CDR3 DNA: TGTGCCAGCAGTGCTCGACTAGTTGTCGAGAATGAGCAGTTCTTC. It encodes CASSARLVVENEQFF.

This clonotype was detected a few times. The chain is built from TRBV20-1 and TRBJ2-3, with 11 bases lining up with TRBD1. J gave up 3 bases and V 6 bases, and 8 bases lay outside the gene matches. This CDR3 comprises 15 residues. Germline assignment: CDR1 DFQATT and CDR2 SNEGSKA (reference sequence). In nucleotides, the CDR3 is TGCAGTGCCCGGGCCTGGGACAGGGGGACAGATACGCAGTATTTT. As protein: CSARAWDRGTDTQYF.

In this sample, this clonotype turned up a few times. This chain connects TRBV9 to TRBJ2-7; D is ambiguous. Germline loops: CDR1 SGDLS, CDR2 YYNGEE. Trimming cost V 0 bases and J 2 bases, with 12 bases left between them. CDR3 size: 15 residues. The CDR3 DNA reads TGTGCCAGCAGCGTAGGACCCGATGGGACCTACGAGCAGTACTTC. Translating gives CASSVGPDGTYEQYF.

This clonotype has just a few counts. One junction end does not reproduce the germline sequence, and a read error may be involved. The rearrangement uses TRBV3-1 and TRBJ2-7; 8 bases align to TRBD2. The CDR3 loop spans 15 amino acids. CDR1 and CDR2 (germline): LGHDT, YNNKEL (reference sequence). The CDR3 is CASSQLAGKSSEQYF. Written as DNA, the CDR3 is TGTGCCAGCAGCCAGTTAGCGGGAAAATCCTCCGAGCAGTACTTC.

This clonotype was seen more than once but under ten times. The chain employs TRBV29-1 and TRBJ2-2; TRBD2 aligns across 9 bases. The CDR3 has 14 amino acids. CDR1 SQVTM and CDR2 ANQGSEA come from the germline V gene. Trimming at V came to 4 bases and at J to 4 bases, leaving 4 bases not matched to a gene. CDR3 in DNA: TGCAGCGTTGGAGTAGCGGGAGTCACCGGGGAGCTGTTTTTT. Translation gives CSVGVAGVTGELFF.

This clonotype was seen more than once but under ten times. This rearrangement joins TRBV6-1 to TRBJ2-7, with a possible D match to TRBD1 (6 bases). Looked up from germline, CDR1 is MNHNS and CDR2 is SASEGT. V was cut by 7 bases and J by 6 bases, with 22 bases left in between. CDR3 length: 15 amino acids. The CDR3 nucleotides are TGTGCCAGCAATCTTCAGGGGCTAGTCGAAGGCGAGCAGTACTTC. It translates to CASNLQGLVEGEQYF.

This clonotype was observed many times. This chain uses TRBV5-1 with TRBJ2-7, with 7 positions matching TRBD2. The V gene's germline CDR1 is SGHRS and CDR2 YFSETQ. V lost 4 bases and J lost 4; bases outside the gene matches: 8. This CDR3 has 14 amino acids. As DNA, the CDR3 is TGCGCCAGCAGCCTTCTGGGGGGGACTTACGAGCAGTACTTC. It is translated as CASSLLGGTYEQYF. Using reference TRBV5-1 and TRBJ2-7 for the parts outside the CDR3, the full variable domain is KAGVTQTPRYLIKTRGQQVTLSCSPISGHRSVSWYQQTPGQGLQFLFEYFSETQRNKGNFPGRFSGRQFSNSRSEMNVSTLELGDSALYLCASSLLGGTYEQYFGPGTRLTVT.

This clonotype was found a few times. The gene calls are TRBV20-1 and TRBJ1-5; 7 bases line up with TRBD1. V lost 6 bases, J lost 3 bases, and 8 bases stayed unmatched. The CDR3 totals 14 residues. Germline values: CDR1 DFQATT, CDR2 SNEGSKA (reference sequence). This chain's CDR3 is CSAPPGQINQPQHF. The CDR3 DNA reads TGCAGTGCCCCCCCGGGACAGATCAATCAGCCCCAGCATTTT.

This clonotype has ten or more counts. The chain joins TRBV29-1 to TRBJ2-2; no definite D call. CDR1 and CDR2 (germline): SQVTM, ANQGSEA. The CDR3 loop spans 14 amino acids. V lost 7 bases and J lost 3, with 15 bases in between. For the CDR3, the DNA is TGCAGCGCCGTCGCGGTGGTTGACACCGGGGAGCTGTTTTTT. It translates to CSAVAVVDTGELFF.

This clonotype was observed a few times. The chain employs TRBV10-3 and TRBJ1-1, with a possible D match to TRBD1 (5 bases). The CDR3 length is 14 residues. V lost 3 bases, J lost 4 bases, and 12 bases lay in between. Per the germline V gene, CDR1 is ENHRY and CDR2 is SYGVKD. Here the CDR3 DNA reads TGTGCCATCAGTGAATTGGGGGATGGCACTGAAGCTTTCTTT. This gives the protein CAISELGDGTEAFF.

This clonotype was detected ten times or more. V and J are TRBV5-1 and TRBJ1-5; D possibly corresponds to TRBD1 (5 bases). With 4 bases removed from V and 7 bases from J, the gap between germline ends came to 15 bases. CDR1 SGHRS and CDR2 YFSETQ come from the germline V gene. The CDR3 sequence is 14 residues long. This CDR3 is CASSPSGLDQPQHF. In nucleotides, the CDR3 is TGCGCCAGCAGCCCCTCAGGGTTAGACCAGCCCCAGCATTTT. The whole variable domain, filled in from reference TRBV5-1 and TRBJ1-5, reads KAGVTQTPRYLIKTRGQQVTLSCSPISGHRSVSWYQQTPGQGLQFLFEYFSETQRNKGNFPGRFSGRQFSNSRSEMNVSTLELGDSALYLCASSPSGLDQPQHFGDGTRLSIL.

This clonotype was seen a handful of times. V is TRBV4-3 and J is TRBJ2-1; perhaps TRBD2 as D (5 bases). V gave up 4 bases and J gave up 8 bases, with 12 bases separating them. The germline V gene encodes CDR1 LGHNA and CDR2 YSLEER. This CDR3 is 13 amino acids long. CDR3 bases: TGCGCCAGCAGCCGCCTAGGGCGGGATGAGCAGTTCTTC. It specifies CASSRLGRDEQFF.

This clonotype was counted a few times. CDR3 loop: CSASRGSGNTIYF. CDR3 nucleotides: TGCAGTGCTTCCCGGGGCTCTGGAAACACCATATATTTT. The rearrangement joins TRBV20-1 to TRBJ1-3; D is unclear. The CDR3 is 13 amino acids. Germline CDR1 DFQATT, CDR2 SNEGSKA (reference sequence). Trimming stripped 5 bases from V and 0 bases from J, with 8 bases between.

This clonotype was counted between two and nine times. The chain is built from TRBV7-9 and TRBJ2-5; D not resolved. The CDR3 is 13 residues long. The germline V gene has CDR1 SEHNR and CDR2 FQNEAQ (reference sequence). V gave up 0 bases and J gave up 5 bases, with 7 bases separating them. The CDR3 sequence is CASSLASIETQYF. CDR3 in DNA: TGTGCCAGCAGCTTAGCATCGATTGAGACCCAGTACTTC.

The chain is built from TRBV19 and TRBJ2-7; 11 bases map to TRBD1. Germline CDR1 is LNHDA and CDR2 is SQIVND (reference sequence). This CDR3 contains 14 residues. The V gene end was trimmed by 7 bases and the J gene end by 6 bases; junction bases not matched to a gene: 8. The CDR3 nucleotides read TGTGCCAGTACCTCCGGGACAGGGGGATTCGAGCAGTACTTC. Amino acid sequence: CASTSGTGGFEQYF.

This clonotype was detected ten times or more. The V call is TRBV24-1, the J call TRBJ2-7; no firm D call. The CDR3 loop spans 12 amino acids. Germline CDR1 KGHDR, CDR2 SFDVKD. V lost 4 bases, J lost 10 bases, and 13 bases lay in between. The CDR3 is CATSEQKRYQYF. The CDR3 nucleotides are TGTGCCACCAGTGAGCAGAAAAGGTACCAGTACTTC.

This chain connects TRBV6-1 to TRBJ1-5; D uncertain. V lost 7 bases to trimming and J lost 7 bases, with 11 bases between them. The CDR3 has 12 residues. CDR1 is MNHNS, CDR2 SASEGT, per germline. CDR3 protein: CASKISLQPQHF. CDR3 DNA sequence: TGTGCCAGCAAGATCAGCTTACAGCCCCAGCATTTT.

The chain is built from TRBV18 and TRBJ1-6; TRBD1 aligns across 7 bases. There are 18 residues in the CDR3. The junction had 9 bases not matched to a gene; V was cut back by 2 bases and J by 2 bases. Germline V lookup: CDR1 KGHSH, CDR2 LQKENI. The CDR3 region has the DNA TGTGCCAGCTCACCAGGGACCAGGGGACAGACCTATAATTCACCCCTCCACTTT. It specifies CASSPGTRGQTYNSPLHF.

The sample holds a few counts of this clonotype. The chain has TRBV12-3 or TRBV12-4 and TRBJ2-3, with 7 bases matching TRBD1. The CDR3 contains 16 residues. With V trimmed by 3 bases and J by 4 bases, 10 bases remained unmatched. The chain's CDR3 is CASSFNTGTEADTQYF. As DNA, the CDR3 is TGTGCCAGCAGTTTCAACACCGGGACAGAAGCAGATACGCAGTATTTT.

The genes are TRBV19 and TRBJ2-1; possible D gene TRBD1, 8 bases. The germline gives CDR1 LNHDA, CDR2 SQIVND (reference sequence). The CDR3 spans 13 residues. V was clipped by 6 bases and J by 7 bases, with 13 bases between them. CDR3 bases: TGTGCCAGTAGAACACAGGGGGGGAATGAGCAGTTCTTC. It codes for CASRTQGGNEQFF.